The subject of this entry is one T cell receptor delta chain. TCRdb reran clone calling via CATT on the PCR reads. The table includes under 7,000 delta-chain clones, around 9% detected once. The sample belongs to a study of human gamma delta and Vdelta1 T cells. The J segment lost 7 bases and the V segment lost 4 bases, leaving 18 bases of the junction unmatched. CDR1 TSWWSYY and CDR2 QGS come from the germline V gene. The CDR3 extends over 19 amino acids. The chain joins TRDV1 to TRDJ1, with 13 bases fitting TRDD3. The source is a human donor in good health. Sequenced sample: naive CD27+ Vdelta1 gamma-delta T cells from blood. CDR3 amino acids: CALGASIRHWGIREGKLIF. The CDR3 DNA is TGTGCTCTTGGGGCCTCCATCCGGCACTGGGGGATACGGGAGGGTAAACTCATCTTT.